This T cell receptor beta chain was sequenced for a study of T cells in Graves' hyperthyroidism and ophthalmopathy. General observations from the study: Appearing also in blood were most of the thyroid clonotypes expanded above 0.001. The model's output predicted ophthalmopathy at a median of 6.5 months prior to onset. Through a model of 13 V-J features, ophthalmopathy was separated from stable hyperthyroidism.

The investigators amplified TCR beta CDR3 regions from RNA transcripts. Researchers ran a first-round RT-PCR on the TCR CDR3 using the HTBI primer set. MiXCR, applied by TCRdb to the multiplex PCR reads, yields one record per CDR3 protein. This sample has a few hundred thousand distinct CDR3 sequences; just over 45% occur once, and the top ten carry around 7.7%. Subjects aged 18 to 65 presented with newly diagnosed hyperthyroidism of less than 2 months' duration. This clonotype came up many times. Its target is unknown. Trimming removed 4 bases at V and 0 bases at J, with 9 bases between. In germline, CDR1 is KGHSH, CDR2 LQKENI. CDR3 length: 14 residues.

Sequenced sample: peripheral blood or thyroid tissue (not recorded which). The TCR sequence derives from a young woman with Graves' hyperthyroidism. The chain links TRBV18 to TRBJ1-1; no clear D gene. CDR3 coding DNA: TGTGCCAGCTCACGGACCGTTATGAACACTGAAGCTTTCTTT. This translates into CASSRTVMNTEAFF.